These 12 T cell receptor beta chains were sequenced from one sample in a study of blood T cell repertoires in COVID-19. This table comes from immunoSEQ multiplex PCR, and its TCRdb copy is limited to in-frame clones, with some not included. This table has about 300,000 clones, over 75% appearing once. Specimen: peripheral blood. The receptor source for this set is a human donor in a cohort sampled during active COVID-19.

This chain joins TRBV19 and TRBJ2-2; TRBD2 aligns across 9 bases. The germline V gene has CDR1 LNHDA and CDR2 SQIVND (reference sequence). V trimming: 3 bases; J trimming: 7 bases; junction bases outside the gene matches: 15. CDR3 length: 18 amino acids. CDR3 residues: CASSIGRIAGVSVGELFF. CDR3 coding DNA: TGTGCCAGTAGTATTGGGCGGATAGCGGGAGTAAGTGTCGGGGAGCTGTTTTTT.

This sequence joins TRBV2 and TRBJ2-3, with 7 positions matching TRBD2. This CDR3 is 14 amino acids long. CDR1 and CDR2 (germline): SNHLY, FYNNEI. V lost 7 bases to trimming and J lost 6 bases; unmatched junction nucleotides: 10. CDR3 DNA sequence: TGTGCCAGCAAGGTGGGAGGGCCAACCGATACGCAGTATTTT. Translated: CASKVGGPTDTQYF.

J is TRBJ2-5 and V is TRBV7-2; D possibly corresponds to TRBD2 (5 bases). Germline CDR1 is SGHTA and CDR2 is FQGNSA. Deletions cut 5 bases from V and 0 bases from J, with 10 bases between. The CDR3 consists of 14 residues. The CDR3 spells CASSPYGNQETQYF. The CDR3 DNA reads as TGTGCCAGCAGCCCCTACGGGAACCAAGAGACCCAGTACTTC.

This rearrangement joins TRBV6-5 to TRBJ2-1, with TRBD2 matching over 10 bases. The V and J ends lost 10 bases and 5 bases, in that order; junction bases with no gene match: 5. CDR3 length: 13 amino acids. Germline V gene lookup returns CDR1 MNHEY and CDR2 SVGAGI. CDR3 DNA sequence: TGTGCCACCGGACTAGCGGTTAACAATGAGCAGTTCTTC. Translating gives CATGLAVNNEQFF.

This clone was observed a handful of times. V and J are TRBV10-2 and TRBJ1-5; D is uncertain. The V and J ends lost 4 bases and 3 bases respectively, with 7 bases between them. CDR1 WSHSY and CDR2 SAAADI come from the germline V gene. This CDR3 region has 13 residues. This CDR3 reads CASSVVLNQPQHF. As DNA, the CDR3 is TGCGCCAGCAGTGTAGTTCTCAATCAGCCCCAGCATTTT.

The V and J genes are TRBV27 and TRBJ2-7; 7 nucleotides align to TRBD2. Germline lookup yields CDR1 MNHEY and CDR2 SMNVEV (reference sequence). The CDR3 sequence is 14 residues long. The V gene end was trimmed by 4 bases and the J gene end by 4 bases; junction bases not matched to a gene: 7. The CDR3 coding sequence is TGTGCCAGCAGTTCCGAGGGGAGGGGATACGAGCAGTACTTC. Translating it yields CASSSEGRGYEQYF.

The CDR3, as DNA: TGTGCCAGCGGAGGTTACGGACACTATGGCTACACCTTC. Residues: CASGGYGHYGYTF. The genes are TRBV28 and TRBJ1-2, with D unclear. Trimming took 8 bases from V and 3 from J, leaving 13 bases between them. Looked up from germline, CDR1 is MDHEN and CDR2 is SYDVKM. The CDR3 totals 13 residues.

This clone was picked up one time. The chain carries TRBV19 and TRBJ1-1; no clear D gene. V was trimmed by 7 bases and J by 1 base, leaving 13 bases between them. Germline values: CDR1 LNHDA, CDR2 SQIVND (reference sequence). This CDR3 contains 14 residues. CDR3 bases: TGTGCCAGTAAGGGAGGGCAGCAGAACACTGAAGCTTTCTTT. This encodes CASKGGQQNTEAFF.

Note on this clone: This CDR3 fails to terminate in the conserved phenylalanine or tryptophan, so it likely reflects a read error. Because the CDR3's place on the DNA is in doubt, the DNA is left out and the CDR3 is given as listed by TCRdb. The CDR3 region is CASSEAQGPGFL. The V and J genes are TRBV6-1 and TRBJ2-7; TRBD1 was called by the table and not checked on the DNA. Germline assignment: CDR1 MNHNS and CDR2 SASEGT. The CDR3 is 12 amino acids in total, end residues counted.

This clone was counted a single time. The chain uses TRBV7-6 and TRBJ1-4; 7 nucleotides agree with TRBD1. The CDR3 extends over 14 amino acids. The V gene end was trimmed by 5 bases and the J gene end by 7 bases; junction bases not matched to a gene: 7. Germline CDR1 reads SGHVS; CDR2 reads FNYEAQ. CDR3 coding DNA: TGTGCCAGCAGCCCTCAGGGGGTTGGTGAAAAACTGTTTTTT. This sequence encodes CASSPQGVGEKLFF.

The CDR3 reads CASSFLVTSGSDEQFF. In DNA form, the CDR3 reads TGTGCCAGTAGCTTTCTTGTGACTAGCGGGAGTGATGAGCAGTTCTTC. The chain has TRBV19 and TRBJ2-1, with 12 nucleotides matching TRBD2. J was trimmed by 8 bases and V by 6 bases; bases with no gene match: 11. The CDR3 has 16 amino acids. Germline lookup yields CDR1 LNHDA and CDR2 SQIVND (reference sequence).

The chain carries TRBV6-6 and TRBJ1-2; D is possibly TRBD1 (5 bases). Per the germline V gene, CDR1 is MNHNY and CDR2 is SVGAGI (reference sequence). This CDR3 is built from 15 residues. V was shortened by 2 bases and J by 7 bases, with 17 bases between the two germline ends. The CDR3 DNA reads as TGTGCCAGCAGTTACGGCGGGGGTGGAGGTGGTGGCTACACCTTC. It codes for CASSYGGGGGGGYTF.